This T cell receptor (beta chain) was obtained from a study of blood T cell repertoires in COVID-19. V lost 8 bases and J 6 bases, leaving 8 bases between the germline ends. The CDR3 totals 11 residues. Generated by immunoSEQ multiplex PCR, the TCRdb table keeps only in-frame clones and is missing some. The data show 200,000 or so clones, roughly four fifths seen once. This chain joins TRBV12-3 or TRBV12-4 and TRBJ2-1; maybe TRBD2 (5 bases). Sequencing was carried out using peripheral blood. The TCR comes from a woman between 25 and 40 years old with acute or convalescent COVID-19. The CDR3 region is CASLAFNEQFF. The DNA of the CDR3 is TGTGCCAGCCTAGCTTTCAATGAGCAGTTCTTC.